The text below deals with one TCR beta chain. The entry originates in a study of Ad26.COV2.S vaccination and SARS-CoV-2 variants. Across the whole study: As a participant in COV1001, the donor was in the Ad26.COV2.S trial arm.

Described treatment: roughly 20 received Ad26.COV2.S at low or high dose, single or two shots; several received placebo; per-sample allocation not given. Sampling occurred on day 63 after the first vaccine or placebo injection. Assay used: immunoSEQ multiplex PCR; TCRdb lists only in-frame clones, some missing. This sample yields roughly 350,000 clones, of which 86% are seen a single time; around 10% belongs to the top ten. This receptor was identified in a person between 18 and 59 years old who received the Ad26.COV2.S COVID-19 vaccine or a placebo. Sample: peripheral blood, taken in a trial of Ad26.COV2.S vaccine versus placebo.

The CDR3 is CASRRGDNQPQHF. CDR3 sequence (DNA): TGTGCCAGCAGAAGGGGAGACAATCAGCCCCAGCATTTT. The rearrangement links TRBV6-5 to TRBJ1-5; D might be TRBD1 (5 bases). The CDR3 has 13 amino acids. V gave up 6 bases and J gave up 3 bases, with 9 bases separating them. CDR1 is MNHEY and CDR2 is SVGAGI in the germline V gene.